This T cell receptor beta chain comes out of a study of shared clonotypes between healthy human individuals. Caucasian adults residing in Nashville, Tennessee made up all the donors. Deletions cut 6 bases from V and 2 bases from J, with 11 bases between. Germline V gene data show CDR1 as LNHDA and CDR2 as SQIVND (reference sequence). This CDR3 has 14 amino acids. Sequencing was performed with immunoSEQ multiplex PCR; in TCRdb, only in-frame clones are kept and a portion is missing. This table has some 1,400,000 clones, 95% to 97% appearing once. The V and J genes are TRBV19 and TRBJ1-5; D is unclear. This receptor was obtained from a man aged 30-40 years in good health. The sequenced material came from naive CD4+ T cells sorted from blood. Subset given: CD45RA+ positively selected. The CDR3 is CASRRQVGNQPQHF. The CDR3 DNA sequence: TGTGCCAGTAGGCGGCAAGTTGGCAATCAGCCCCAGCATTTT.